The following is a T cell receptor (beta chain) sequence with its context. The antigen it binds to is not known. The input lacks base qualities; no much larger clone sits a single base away. The CDR3 has 16 amino acids, counting the end cysteine and phenylalanine. Only the CDR3 portion is preserved as DNA: 48 bases, with reading frame beginning at the first base. Trimming removed 3 bases from V and 0 bases from J; the gene matches leave 8 bases unexplained. The CDR1 and CDR2 encoded by the germline V gene are ENHRY and SYGVKD. The data were obtained in a study of CD8 T cells in ankylosing spondylitis (dated by TCRdb to between 2016 and 2019). Context from the whole study: T cell receptor beta repertoires were profiled in healthy donors and ankylosing spondylitis patients so that disease-linked TCR variants could be found. Peripheral blood was sampled, and synovial fluid was additionally collected from ankylosing spondylitis patients. The whole study cohort included 85 to 120 healthy donors and 20 to 30 ankylosing spondylitis patients. Paper-wide results and their limitations: Blood from ankylosing spondylitis patients appeared to be characterized by a TCR beta motif composed of under 10 highly homologous amino acid variants. Significant enrichment of the disease-linked clones was reported in matched synovial fluid samples from ankylosing spondylitis patients. A CD8+ phenotype was shown by the disease-linked clones, which were found at relatively low frequencies in peripheral blood. Some motif variants had previously been reported in the synovial fluid and blood of reactive arthritis patients, which suggests shared mechanisms of disease initiation.

The listed sequencing device is Illumina HiSeq 2500. Quantitative 5'-RACE with molecular barcodes was used to prepare TCR beta libraries. Under the source paper's analysis protocol: A new computational method, built on a probabilistic model of VDJ rearrangement, was used to identify disease-linked TCR variants. TCRdb reprocessing: public reads trimmed at Q25 with fastp, clones called with MiXCR, in-frame beta chains kept. When rows share a CDR3 protein, they turn into one entry using the most common DNA and genes. It is TCRdb's table, rather than the study itself, that gives the V and J calls and clone size. This sample comprises about 360,000 distinct CDR3 sequences, approximately 22% of them detected only once. The top ten constitute about 12% of the sample.

This TCR was sampled from a male donor with ankylosing spondylitis or in good health (not recorded which). The chain couples TRBV10-3 to TRBJ2-7, with 7 junctional bases fitting TRBD1. The sequencing input was blood, either unsorted or a sorted T cell fraction (not recorded which). The sequenced DNA is TGTGCCATCAGTGACCGGGTCGGACAGGTCTCCTACGAGCAGTACTTC. Its protein is CAISDRVGQVSYEQYF.